This T cell receptor (beta chain) comes out of a study of beta chain features in type 1 diabetes. Germline V gene sequence: CDR1 MDHEN, CDR2 SYDVKM. Trimming pared 3 bases from V and 1 base from J, leaving 18 bases between. The CDR3 extends over 17 amino acids. Every isolated RNA sample was fully reverse transcribed, so sequencing captured expressed TCRB transcripts. The table came from immunoSEQ multiplex PCR; TCRdb's copy has only in-frame clones and leaves some out. Altogether about 140,000 clones are present, less than 9% being singletons, with the ten largest covering roughly 1.4%. The chain links TRBV28 to TRBJ1-1, with D maybe TRBD1 (5 bases). What was sequenced was central memory CD4+ T cells from blood. The TCR comes from a woman aged 25 to 39 in good health. The CDR3 sequence: CASSFYARGQGNTEAFF. The CDR3 DNA reads as TGTGCCAGCAGTTTTTATGCTAGGGGTCAGGGGAACACTGAAGCTTTCTTT.